A selection of T cell receptor beta chains follows, all from one sample in a study of early T cells in non-severe SARS-CoV-2 infection. MiXCR, applied by TCRdb to the 5' RACE reads, yields one record per CDR3 protein. The sample records about 54,000 distinct CDR3 sequences, roughly 7.6% being singletons. The sequenced sample was whole blood, obtained at baseline. Receptors were obtained from an adult who was a healthcare worker with PCR-confirmed SARS-CoV-2 infection or an uninfected control (not recorded which). Both conserved end residues are part of each CDR3. The D gene is left open where the match is weak. Rows may omit the clone size; those that give it use once, few, many or a size class.

- | TRBJ2-2 | TRBD2 | TRBV29-1 | CSVEAGTSGINTGELFF | TGCAGCGTTGAAGCGGGGACTAGCGGGATTAACACCGGGGAGCTGTTTTTT
- | TRBJ2-1 | - | TRBV29-1 | CSVEEKGYEQFF | TGCAGCGTTGAAGAAAAGGGTTATGAGCAGTTCTTC
few | TRBJ2-5 | - | TRBV19 | CASSPGREDQETQYF | TGTGCCAGTAGTCCGGGACGGGAAGATCAAGAGACCCAGTACTTC
once | TRBJ2-7 | - | TRBV29-1 | CSVEEGEQYF | TGCAGCGTTGAAGAGGGGGAGCAGTACTTC
many | TRBJ2-3 | - | TRBV12-3/TRBV12-4 | CASSRDEPSTDTQYF | TGTGCCAGCAGTAGGGACGAACCTAGCACAGATACGCAGTATTTT
many | TRBJ2-2 | - | TRBV27 | CASSLSWGEGDTGELFF | TGTGCCAGCAGTTTATCGTGGGGAGAAGGCGACACCGGGGAGCTGTTTTTT
- | TRBJ1-1 | TRBD1 | TRBV2 | CASRGGQGGTEAFF | TGTGCCAGCAGAGGAGGACAGGGAGGGACTGAAGCTTTCTTT
few | TRBJ1-1 | TRBD1 | TRBV28 | CASRIWGQSPEAFF | TGTGCCAGCAGGATATGGGGACAGTCTCCAGAAGCTTTCTTT
few | TRBJ2-2 | - | TRBV18 | CASSPALNTGELFF | TGTGCCAGCTCCCCTGCCCTGAACACCGGGGAGCTGTTTTTT
few | TRBJ2-4 | TRBD2 | TRBV7-7 | CASSLGGRLATYAAKNIQYF | TGTGCTAGCAGCTTAGGAGGAAGACTAGCGACGTATGCGGCCAAAAACATTCAGTACTTC
many | TRBJ2-7 | TRBD1 | TRBV4-3 | CASSAAAFHRGRGDEQYF | TGCGCCAGCAGCGCCGCCGCGTTTCACAGGGGAAGGGGAGACGAGCAGTACTTC
many | TRBJ2-3 | TRBD2 | TRBV14 | CASTPLAGATQYF | TGTGCCAGCACCCCACTAGCGGGAGCTACGCAGTATTTT
few | TRBJ2-7 | - | TRBV4-1 | CASSFQENSGREQYF | TGCGCCAGCAGCTTCCAAGAGAATTCAGGGAGGGAGCAGTACTTC
- | TRBJ2-3 | - | TRBV11-2 | CASSLDSQGTDTQYF | TGTGCCAGCAGCTTAGATAGCCAGGGAACAGATACGCAGTATTTT
few | TRBJ2-7 | TRBD2 | TRBV14 | CASSQVTSGTYEQYF | TGTGCCAGCAGCCAAGTCACTAGCGGAACCTACGAGCAGTACTTC
many | TRBJ2-7 | TRBD1 | TRBV28 | CASSPLDREKFEQYF | TGTGCCAGCAGTCCCCTGGACAGGGAAAAGTTCGAGCAGTACTTC
- | TRBJ2-7 | - | TRBV21-1 | CASSTRLLRSSYEQYF | TGTGCCAGCAGCACCAGACTTCTGCGGAGCTCCTACGAGCAGTACTTC
many | TRBJ2-7 | TRBD1 | TRBV29-1 | CSAGQVGTYEQYF | TGCAGCGCGGGACAGGTCGGAACCTACGAGCAGTACTTC
few | TRBJ2-2 | TRBD1 | TRBV6-2/TRBV6-3 | CATTRTPGQGAALAPGELFF | TGTGCCACCACGAGAACCCCGGGACAGGGGGCTGCTTTGGCTCCCGGGGAGCTGTTTTTT
many | TRBJ2-5 | - | TRBV12-3/TRBV12-4 | CASSLNGRRLKETQYF | TGTGCCAGCAGTTTAAACGGGAGAAGGCTCAAAGAGACCCAGTACTTC
- | TRBJ1-2 | - | TRBV29-1 | CSAPGLYGYTF | TGCAGCGCCCCGGGACTCTATGGCTACACCTTC
many | TRBJ1-4 | TRBD1 | TRBV7-9 | CASRSQGATNEKLFF | TGTGCCAGCAGGTCACAGGGGGCAACTAATGAAAAACTGTTTTTT
few | TRBJ1-6 | TRBD1 | TRBV5-1 | CASSWQPGQGYNSPLHF | TGCGCCAGCAGCTGGCAACCGGGACAGGGTTATAATTCACCCCTCCACTTT
- | TRBJ2-7 | TRBD2 | TRBV4-2 | CASSQDRRLALFYEQYF | TGTGCCAGCAGCCAAGATCGGAGACTAGCCTTATTCTACGAGCAGTACTTC
- | TRBJ2-7 | - | TRBV2 | CASSEGRPFHEQYF | TGTGCCAGCAGTGAAGGTAGGCCGTTCCACGAGCAGTACTTC
- | TRBJ1-6 | - | TRBV13 | CASSLGQGYNSPLHF | TGTGCCAGCAGCTTAGGTCAGGGGTATAATTCACCCCTCCACTTT
many | TRBJ2-3 | TRBD2 | TRBV20-1 | CSAMGGAADTQYF | TGCAGTGCTATGGGAGGGGCGGCAGATACGCAGTATTTT
- | TRBJ2-5 | - | TRBV4-1 | CASSQAGLRTQYF | TGCGCCAGCAGCCAAGCGGGACTTCGGACCCAGTACTTC
few | TRBJ2-2 | TRBD1 | TRBV4-3 | CASSRGAGGPGELFF | TGCGCCAGCAGTCGAGGGGCAGGGGGTCCCGGGGAGCTGTTTTTT